These 22 T cell receptor beta chains were all obtained from the same sample, sequenced in a study of shared clonotypes between healthy human individuals. Positively selected for CCR7, the CD45RO-negative cells used as naive CD8 cells excluded terminally differentiated effector memory CD45RA+ cells. The data were produced by immunoSEQ multiplex PCR, yet TCRdb's version contains in-frame clones alone and is incomplete. Here the sample spans approximately 1.9 million clones, 85% to 95% being singletons. Sequences were obtained from naive CD8+ T cells from PBMCs. The receptor set was obtained from a man aged 18 to 30 in good health. Some clones in this sample may be carry-over from other donors' samples.

For this clone: The same CDR3 arises from other DNA sequences in this sample as well. J is TRBJ1-2 and V is TRBV4-2; no clear D. The CDR3 has 14 residues. V dropped 0 bases and J dropped 2 bases, with 7 bases sitting between them. Germline V lookup: CDR1 LGHNA, CDR2 YNFKEQ. The CDR3 sequence is CASSQDPGNYGYTF. CDR3 nucleotides: TGTGCCAGCAGCCAAGATCCAGGAAACTATGGCTACACCTTC.

As regards this clone: The sample holds other DNA sequences that translate to the same CDR3. The chain joins TRBV7-9 to TRBJ2-7; D gene unclear. The V end was cut by 3 bases, the J end by 1 base, with 7 bases between. CDR3 length: 13 amino acids. CDR1 is SEHNR and CDR2 is FQNEAQ in the germline V gene (reference sequence). The CDR3 DNA reads as TGTGCCAGCAGCTTCAGTGGATCCTACGAGCAGTACTTC. Residues: CASSFSGSYEQYF.

Of note for this clone: This sample includes further DNA sequences coding for the same CDR3. J is TRBJ2-7 and V is TRBV9; D may be TRBD2 (7 bases). Germline lookup yields CDR1 SGDLS and CDR2 YYNGEE. V was cut by 4 bases and J by 4 bases, with 15 bases left in between. The CDR3 loop spans 14 amino acids. CDR3 bases: TGTGCCAGCAGCCCCCGCGGGGGCGGGTACGAGCAGTACTTC. This codes for CASSPRGGGYEQYF.

The chain carries TRBV2 and TRBJ2-7; D not certain. CDR1 is SNHLY, CDR2 FYNNEI, per germline. The V gene lost 8 bases and the J gene lost 6 bases, with 14 bases spanning the gap. The CDR3 is 12 amino acids. The chain's CDR3 is CASGTGDSEQYF. DNA of the CDR3: TGTGCCAGCGGTACGGGTGACTCCGAGCAGTACTTC.

This chain uses TRBV4-3 with TRBJ2-7; 9 bases align to TRBD2. The J segment lost 7 bases and the V segment lost 4 bases, leaving 11 bases of the junction unmatched. This CDR3 has 15 amino acids. Germline CDR1 LGHNA, CDR2 YSLEER. Here the CDR3 reads CASSRGTSLAEEQYF. The CDR3 DNA reads TGCGCCAGCAGCCGCGGGACTAGCCTCGCTGAGGAGCAGTACTTC.

Of note for this clone: Other DNA sequences within the sample encode an identical CDR3. The rearrangement uses TRBV7-9 and TRBJ1-5, with D possibly matching TRBD1 (5 bases). This CDR3 has 12 amino acids. CDR1 SEHNR and CDR2 FQNEAQ come from the germline V gene (reference sequence). The germline V and J ends were trimmed by 6 bases and 4 bases, with 7 bases remaining between them. CDR3 in amino acids: CASSGGNQPQHF. In DNA, the CDR3 is TGTGCCAGCAGTGGGGGAAATCAGCCCCAGCATTTT.

The rearrangement joins TRBV19 to TRBJ2-7; D is unresolved. Trimming shortened V by 6 bases and J by 4 bases, and 13 bases separated the two germline ends. Germline loops: CDR1 LNHDA, CDR2 SQIVND (reference sequence). This CDR3 is built from 13 residues. The CDR3: CASSEDASYEQYF. The DNA of the CDR3 is TGTGCCAGTAGCGAAGACGCGTCTTACGAGCAGTACTTC.

J is TRBJ2-1 and V is TRBV9; D remains ambiguous. This CDR3 spans 14 amino acids. The V end was cut by 0 bases, the J end by 8 bases, with 12 bases between. Germline V gene data show CDR1 as SGDLS and CDR2 as YYNGEE. Here the CDR3 DNA reads TGTGCCAGCAGCGTAGAGCCCGGGTTCCATGAGCAGTTCTTC. Translation: CASSVEPGFHEQFF.

V usage is TRBV7-6 and J usage is TRBJ1-4; no clear D gene. Between the trimmed V and J ends, which lost 1 base and 6 bases, there was a span of 9 bases. The CDR3 is made up of 14 amino acids. The germline gives CDR1 SGHVS, CDR2 FNYEAQ. The CDR3 sequence: CASSLVVADEKLFF. CDR3 in DNA: TGTGCCAGCAGCTTAGTTGTGGCCGATGAAAAACTGTTTTTT.

This clone was seen once. This chain links TRBV10-3 with TRBJ1-2; weak D call: TRBD1 (5 bases). Trimming stripped 0 bases from V and 4 bases from J, with 12 bases between. Germline V gene sequence: CDR1 ENHRY, CDR2 SYGVKD. This CDR3 is 15 amino acids long. The CDR3 spells CAISESGEFGYGYTF. Here the CDR3 DNA reads TGTGCCATCAGTGAGTCGGGGGAATTTGGCTATGGCTACACCTTC.

The chain uses TRBV9 and TRBJ2-3; D could derive from TRBD1 or TRBD2 (5 bases each). This CDR3 is built from 16 residues. V gave up 4 bases and J gave up 1 base, with 16 bases separating them. Per germline, CDR1 SGDLS and CDR2 YYNGEE. The CDR3 DNA reads TGTGCCAGCAGCCATCGGGACGTTTCTGGCACAGATACGCAGTATTTT. Encoded protein: CASSHRDVSGTDTQYF.

The chain combines TRBV11-2 with TRBJ2-1; tentatively, D is TRBD1 or TRBD2 (6 bases each). This CDR3 contains 13 residues. From germline, CDR1 is SGHAT and CDR2 FQNNGV. Deletions cut 7 bases from V and 10 bases from J, with 17 bases between. The chain's CDR3 is CASTGAPQFEQFF. The CDR3 DNA follows: TGTGCCAGCACGGGGGCCCCACAATTCGAGCAGTTCTTC.

The chain combines TRBV6-5 with TRBJ2-5; possibly TRBD1 for D (5 bases). This CDR3 is 15 amino acids long. Looked up from germline, CDR1 is MNHEY and CDR2 is SVGAGI. With 6 bases removed from V and 5 bases from J, the gap between germline ends came to 19 bases. The CDR3 loop reads CASSTDQGRWETQYF. CDR3 DNA: TGTGCCAGCAGCACCGACCAGGGAAGGTGGGAGACCCAGTACTTC.

The rearrangement links TRBV4-1 to TRBJ2-7, with D perhaps matching TRBD1 (5 bases). The CDR3 loop spans 17 amino acids. V lost 1 base and J lost 0, with 16 bases in between. Germline V gene sequence: CDR1 MGHRA, CDR2 YSYEKL. DNA of the CDR3: TGCGCCAGCAGCCAAGGATTTTCAACAGGTGCCTCCTACGAGCAGTACTTC. It codes for CASSQGFSTGASYEQYF.

The chain carries TRBV28 and TRBJ2-5; TRBD2 might be the D (6 bases). Looked up from germline, CDR1 is MDHEN and CDR2 is SYDVKM. This CDR3 is built from 15 residues. V gave up 2 bases and J gave up 0 bases, with 10 bases separating them. CDR3 protein: CASSLGDLYQETQYF. The CDR3 nucleotides read TGTGCCAGCAGTTTAGGGGACTTGTACCAAGAGACCCAGTACTTC.

The J gene is TRBJ1-4, the V gene TRBV27; D possibly corresponds to TRBD1 (5 bases). This CDR3 has 15 amino acids. V was trimmed by 2 bases and J by 11 bases, leaving 18 bases between them. The germline gives CDR1 MNHEY, CDR2 SMNVEV (reference sequence). Written as DNA, the CDR3 is TGTGCCAGCAGTTTACAAGGAGGGGTAGGTGACAAACTGTTTTTT. This gives the protein CASSLQGGVGDKLFF.

The V gene is TRBV13, the J gene TRBJ2-1, with TRBD1 matching 7 bases. Germline V gene data show CDR1 as PRHDT and CDR2 as FYEKMQ (reference sequence). The CDR3 consists of 15 residues. Unmatched junction bases numbered 9, after V lost 5 bases and J lost 5 bases. The CDR3 here is CASSPEGGANNEQFF. The CDR3 bases are TGTGCCAGCAGCCCTGAAGGGGGCGCGAACAATGAGCAGTTCTTC.

This clone occurred once. The V gene is TRBV6-1, the J gene TRBJ2-2, with D possibly matching TRBD2 (6 bases). V gave up 4 bases and J gave up 1 base, with 19 bases separating them. Looked up from germline, CDR1 is MNHNS and CDR2 is SASEGT. CDR3 length: 18 amino acids. This CDR3 is CASSALKGGIRNTGELFF. The CDR3 DNA reads TGTGCCAGCAGTGCCCTCAAGGGCGGGATAAGGAACACCGGGGAGCTGTTTTTT.

This chain uses TRBV28 with TRBJ2-1; weak D call: TRBD1 (5 bases). The CDR3 is 13 amino acids. Trimming took 8 bases from V and 6 from J, leaving 14 bases between them. Germline loops: CDR1 MDHEN, CDR2 SYDVKM. CDR3 in DNA: TGTGCCAGCCGCTCAACTGGGGCCAATGAGCAGTTCTTC. Amino acid sequence: CASRSTGANEQFF.

Only one count was recorded for this clone. The gene calls are TRBV19 and TRBJ2-2, with D perhaps TRBD1 or TRBD2 (5 bases each). Trimming pared 8 bases from V and 6 bases from J, leaving 16 bases between. The CDR3 runs 14 residues. Germline lookup yields CDR1 LNHDA and CDR2 SQIVND (reference sequence). As DNA, the CDR3 is TGTGCCAGTTCCGTGAGGGGAGTAGCCGGGGAGCTGTTTTTT. The encoded protein is CASSVRGVAGELFF.

A note on this clone: The same CDR3 can be traced to other DNA sequences in this sample. This chain links TRBV29-1 with TRBJ2-1; no firm D call. Germline V gives CDR1 SQVTM, CDR2 ANQGSEA. This CDR3 spans 12 amino acids. The V end lost 2 bases, the J end lost 2 bases, and 4 bases lay between the germline ends. The CDR3 reads CSVELTYNEQFF. The CDR3 region has the DNA TGCAGCGTTGAACTGACCTACAATGAGCAGTTCTTC.

V is TRBV27 and J is TRBJ2-2; 8 positions agree with TRBD1. Losses at the gene ends were 4 bases for V and 6 bases for J; bases not matched to a gene: 4. The germline V gene has CDR1 MNHEY and CDR2 SMNVEV (reference sequence). CDR3 length: 14 amino acids. CDR3 amino acids: CASSSGGAAGELFF. The CDR3 DNA is TGTGCCAGCAGTTCAGGGGGCGCGGCCGGGGAGCTGTTTTTT.